This T cell receptor (beta chain) was sequenced during a study of blood T cell repertoires in COVID-19. Overall study context: Material from acute and convalescent COVID-19 was sourced from the United States, Italy and Spain. Sources were T cells, B-cell-depleted T cells, or PBMCs; the material itself was cDNA or gDNA.

Authors' data handling: Reference gene primer amplification yielded estimated nucleated cell counts. Some clones are missing from TCRdb's copy, which holds only in-frame ones; the method was immunoSEQ multiplex PCR. V and J calls plus clone size are reproduced from that table; the DNA served to infer D and trimming. The sample contains fewer than 250,000 clones, about 87% of which appear only once. The germline gives CDR1 ENHRY, CDR2 SYGVKD. CDR3 length: 15 residues. The germline V and J ends were trimmed by 4 bases and 4 bases, with 11 bases remaining between them. This clonotype was sampled from a woman in her twenties or thirties who had been exposed to COVID-19. The source material was PBMCs or T cells enriched from blood (not recorded which). The gene calls are TRBV10-3 and TRBJ2-6; D might be TRBD2 (7 bases). CDR3 coding DNA: TGTGCCATCAGTGCTGGGGGGGCCGGGGCCAACGTCCTGACTTTC. Encoded protein: CAISAGGAGANVLTF.